This T cell receptor (beta chain) comes out of a study of OX40 agonist ivuxolimab in advanced cancers. Measured with immunoSEQ multiplex PCR; TCRdb has only the in-frame clones, and not every one. Of approximately 79,000 clones listed, over 80% are singletons. From germline, CDR1 is LNHDA and CDR2 SQIVND (reference sequence). V was clipped by 6 bases and J by 4 bases; unmatched bases: 8. The CDR3 has 15 amino acids. The origin of this receptor is an adult with an advanced solid tumor such as melanoma, head and neck, liver or kidney cancer. Sequenced material: CD4+ or CD8+ T cells sorted from blood, taken in a trial of the OX40 agonist ivuxolimab. The gene calls are TRBV19 and TRBJ2-7, with 11 bases lining up with TRBD1. DNA of the CDR3: TGTGCCAGTAGAATCCGGGACAGGGGGTTTTACGAGCAGTACTTC. Translating it yields CASRIRDRGFYEQYF.